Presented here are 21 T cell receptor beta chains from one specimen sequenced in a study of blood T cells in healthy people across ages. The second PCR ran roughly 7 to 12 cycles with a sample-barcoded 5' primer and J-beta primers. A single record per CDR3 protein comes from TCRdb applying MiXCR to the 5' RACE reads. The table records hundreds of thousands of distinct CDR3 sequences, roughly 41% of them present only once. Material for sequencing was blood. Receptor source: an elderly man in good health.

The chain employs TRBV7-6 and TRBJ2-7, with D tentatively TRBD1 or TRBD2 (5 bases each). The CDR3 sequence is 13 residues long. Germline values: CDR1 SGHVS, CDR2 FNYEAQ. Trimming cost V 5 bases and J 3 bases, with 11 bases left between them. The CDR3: CASSIGGHYEQYF. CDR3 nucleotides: TGTGCCAGCAGCATTGGGGGTCACTACGAGCAGTACTTC.

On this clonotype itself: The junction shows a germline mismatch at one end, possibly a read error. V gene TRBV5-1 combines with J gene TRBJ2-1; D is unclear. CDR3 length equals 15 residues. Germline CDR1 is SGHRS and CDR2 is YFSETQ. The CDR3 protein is CASGLAQITYNEQFF. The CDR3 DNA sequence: TGCGCCAGCGGCTTGGCACAGATAACCTACAATGAGCAGTTCTTC.

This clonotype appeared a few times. The CDR3 DNA reads as TGCGCCGGGAGGACTAGCGGGCTACTCTACGAGCAGTACTTC. Its protein product is CAGRTSGLLYEQYF. This chain uses TRBV10-1 with TRBJ2-7; 11 bases are a match to TRBD2. CDR1 is WNHNN and CDR2 is SYGVQD in the germline V gene (reference sequence). Germline trimming cut 11 bases from V and 3 bases from J; bases unmatched to any gene: 9. This CDR3 comprises 14 residues.

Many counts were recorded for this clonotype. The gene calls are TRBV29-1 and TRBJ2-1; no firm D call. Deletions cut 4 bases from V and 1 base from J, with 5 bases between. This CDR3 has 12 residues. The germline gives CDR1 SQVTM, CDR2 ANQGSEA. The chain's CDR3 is CSVGRSYNEQFF. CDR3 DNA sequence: TGCAGCGTTGGGCGTTCCTACAATGAGCAGTTCTTC.

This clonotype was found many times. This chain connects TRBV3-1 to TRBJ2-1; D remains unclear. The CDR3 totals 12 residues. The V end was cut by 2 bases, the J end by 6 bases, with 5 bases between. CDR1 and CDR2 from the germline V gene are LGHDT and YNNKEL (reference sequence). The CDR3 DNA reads TGTGCCAGCAGCCAACCCCCCAATGAGCAGTTCTTC. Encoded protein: CASSQPPNEQFF.

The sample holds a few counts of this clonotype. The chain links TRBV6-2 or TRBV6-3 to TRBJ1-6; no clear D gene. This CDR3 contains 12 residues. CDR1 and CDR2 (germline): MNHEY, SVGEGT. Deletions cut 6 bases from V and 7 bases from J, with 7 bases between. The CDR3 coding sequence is TGTGCCAGCAGCTTGATGAATTCACCCCTCCACTTT. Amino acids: CASSLMNSPLHF.

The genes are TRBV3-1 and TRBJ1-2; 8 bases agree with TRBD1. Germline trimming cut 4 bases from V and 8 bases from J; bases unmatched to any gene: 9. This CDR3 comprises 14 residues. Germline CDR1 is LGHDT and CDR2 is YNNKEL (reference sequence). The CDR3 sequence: CASSPRAGGGGYTF. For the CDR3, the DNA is TGTGCCAGCAGCCCAAGAGCAGGGGGCGGCGGCTACACCTTC.

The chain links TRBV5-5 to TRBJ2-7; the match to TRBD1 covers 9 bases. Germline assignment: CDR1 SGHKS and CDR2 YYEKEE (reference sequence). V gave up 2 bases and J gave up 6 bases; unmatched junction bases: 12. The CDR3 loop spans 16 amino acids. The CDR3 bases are TGTGCCAGCAGCTTTACAGCCGGGACAGGGACGTCCGAGCAGTACTTC. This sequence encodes CASSFTAGTGTSEQYF.

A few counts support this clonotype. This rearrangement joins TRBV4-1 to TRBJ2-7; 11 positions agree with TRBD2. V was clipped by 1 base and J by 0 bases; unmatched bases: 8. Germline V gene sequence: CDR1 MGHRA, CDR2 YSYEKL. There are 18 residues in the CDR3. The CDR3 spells CASSQGVSGGAFSYEQYF. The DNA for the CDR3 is TGCGCCAGCAGCCAAGGTGTTAGCGGGGGGGCGTTCTCCTACGAGCAGTACTTC.

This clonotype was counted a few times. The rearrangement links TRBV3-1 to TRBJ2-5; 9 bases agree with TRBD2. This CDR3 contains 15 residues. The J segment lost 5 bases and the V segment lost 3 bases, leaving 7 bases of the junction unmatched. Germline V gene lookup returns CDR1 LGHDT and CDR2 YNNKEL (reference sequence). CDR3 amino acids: CASSQAGTSSETQYF. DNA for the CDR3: TGTGCCAGCAGCCAGGCCGGGACTAGCTCTGAGACCCAGTACTTC.

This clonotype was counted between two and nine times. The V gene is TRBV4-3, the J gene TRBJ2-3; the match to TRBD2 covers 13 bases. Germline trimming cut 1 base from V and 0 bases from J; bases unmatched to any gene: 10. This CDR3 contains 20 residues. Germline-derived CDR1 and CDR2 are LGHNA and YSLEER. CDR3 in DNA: TGCGCCAGCAGCCAAGGCCTACTAGCGGGGGGGCCGTTGAGCACAGATACGCAGTATTTT. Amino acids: CASSQGLLAGGPLSTDTQYF.

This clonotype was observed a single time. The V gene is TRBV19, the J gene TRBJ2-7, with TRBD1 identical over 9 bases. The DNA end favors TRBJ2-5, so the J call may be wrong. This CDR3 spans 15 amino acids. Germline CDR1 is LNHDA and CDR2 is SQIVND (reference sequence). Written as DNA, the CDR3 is TGTGCCAGTAGTATCGGGACAGGGAGGGGAGAGACCCAGTACTTC. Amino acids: CASSIGTGRGETQYF.

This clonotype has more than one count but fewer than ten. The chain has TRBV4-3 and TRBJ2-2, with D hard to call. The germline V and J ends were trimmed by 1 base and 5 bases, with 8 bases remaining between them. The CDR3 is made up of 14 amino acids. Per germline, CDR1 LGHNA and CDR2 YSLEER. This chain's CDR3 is CASSQVPTTGELFF. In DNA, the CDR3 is TGCGCCAGCAGCCAAGTGCCGACGACCGGGGAGCTGTTTTTT.

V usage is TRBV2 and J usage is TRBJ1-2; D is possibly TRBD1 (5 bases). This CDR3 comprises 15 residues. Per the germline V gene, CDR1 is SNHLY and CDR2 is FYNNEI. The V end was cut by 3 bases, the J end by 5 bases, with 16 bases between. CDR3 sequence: CASSDYIGTDYGYTF. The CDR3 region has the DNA TGTGCCAGCAGTGATTATATCGGGACGGATTATGGCTACACCTTC.

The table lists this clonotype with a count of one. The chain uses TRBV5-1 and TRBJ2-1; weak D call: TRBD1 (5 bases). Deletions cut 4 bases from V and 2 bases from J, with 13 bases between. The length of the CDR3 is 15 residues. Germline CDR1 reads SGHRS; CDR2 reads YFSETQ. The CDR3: CASSTGAGPYNEQFF. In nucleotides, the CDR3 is TGCGCCAGCAGCACTGGGGCAGGGCCCTACAATGAGCAGTTCTTC.

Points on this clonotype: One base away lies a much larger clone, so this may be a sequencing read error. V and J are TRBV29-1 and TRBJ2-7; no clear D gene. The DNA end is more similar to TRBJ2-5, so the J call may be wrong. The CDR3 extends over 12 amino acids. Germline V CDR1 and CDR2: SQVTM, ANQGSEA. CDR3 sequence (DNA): TGCAGCGTTGCAGAGACCCGAGAGACCCAGTACTTC. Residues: CSVAETRETQYF.

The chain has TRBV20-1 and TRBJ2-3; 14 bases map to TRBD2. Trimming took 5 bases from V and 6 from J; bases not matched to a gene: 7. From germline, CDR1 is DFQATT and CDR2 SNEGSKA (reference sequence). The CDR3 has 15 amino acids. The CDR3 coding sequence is TGCAGTGCTGTGGGACTAGCGGGAGCCAAGGATACGCAGTATTTT. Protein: CSAVGLAGAKDTQYF.

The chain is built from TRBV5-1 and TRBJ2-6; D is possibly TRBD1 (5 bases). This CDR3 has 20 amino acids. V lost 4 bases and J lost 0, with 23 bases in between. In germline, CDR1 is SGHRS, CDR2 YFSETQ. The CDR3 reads CASSKPLGRTPTSGANVLTF. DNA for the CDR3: TGCGCCAGCAGCAAACCCCTGGGCAGGACACCCACCTCTGGGGCCAACGTCCTGACTTTC. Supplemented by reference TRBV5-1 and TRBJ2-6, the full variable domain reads KAGVTQTPRYLIKTRGQQVTLSCSPISGHRSVSWYQQTPGQGLQFLFEYFSETQRNKGNFPGRFSGRQFSNSRSEMNVSTLELGDSALYLCASSKPLGRTPTSGANVLTFGAGSRLTVL.

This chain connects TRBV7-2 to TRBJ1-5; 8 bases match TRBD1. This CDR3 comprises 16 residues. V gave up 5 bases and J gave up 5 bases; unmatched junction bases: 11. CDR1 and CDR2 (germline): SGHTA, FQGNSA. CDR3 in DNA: TGTGCCAGCAGCCTCGAAGCTGACAGGGGCCATCAGCCCCAGCATTTT. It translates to CASSLEADRGHQPQHF.

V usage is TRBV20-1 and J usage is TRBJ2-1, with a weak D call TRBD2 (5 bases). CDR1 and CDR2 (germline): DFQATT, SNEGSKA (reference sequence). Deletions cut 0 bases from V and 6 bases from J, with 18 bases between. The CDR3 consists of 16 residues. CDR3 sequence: CSARDLGRELSNEQFF. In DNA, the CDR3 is TGCAGTGCTAGAGATCTGGGAAGGGAGTTGTCCAATGAGCAGTTCTTC.

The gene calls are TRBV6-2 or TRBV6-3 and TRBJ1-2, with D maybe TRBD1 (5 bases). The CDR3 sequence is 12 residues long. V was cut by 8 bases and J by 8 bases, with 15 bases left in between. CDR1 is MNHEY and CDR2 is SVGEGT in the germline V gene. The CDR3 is CASRRREDGYTF. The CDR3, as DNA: TGTGCCAGCCGGCGCAGGGAGGACGGCTACACCTTC.